This paragraph covers one T cell receptor (beta chain) sequence. Adult Caucasians living in Nashville, Tennessee made up all of the donors. The sample originates from a study of shared clonotypes between healthy human individuals. About the research overall: Three CD4 naive, three CD4 memory, two CD8 naive and one CD8 memory plate were used per donor.

Execution of the assay was at deep level. Across several immunoSEQ plates, the genomic DNA of each subset was split evenly. TCRdb's copy holds only in-frame clones and misses some; the assay was immunoSEQ multiplex PCR. The sample lists under 1,100,000 clones, 65% to 80% occurring once. The CDR3 sequence is 14 residues long. CDR1 and CDR2 from the germline V gene are SGHTA and FQGNSA. V lost 5 bases and J 4 bases, leaving 14 bases between the germline ends. The TCR comes from a man aged 18 to 29 in good health. Sequenced: memory CD4+ T cells sorted from blood. As for subset: CD45RA-negative fraction. The chain is built from TRBV7-2 and TRBJ2-5; D perhaps matches TRBD2 (5 bases). CDR3 in DNA: TGTGCCAGCAGCCCCCAAACGGGATCAGAGACCCAGTACTTC. Its translation: CASSPQTGSETQYF.